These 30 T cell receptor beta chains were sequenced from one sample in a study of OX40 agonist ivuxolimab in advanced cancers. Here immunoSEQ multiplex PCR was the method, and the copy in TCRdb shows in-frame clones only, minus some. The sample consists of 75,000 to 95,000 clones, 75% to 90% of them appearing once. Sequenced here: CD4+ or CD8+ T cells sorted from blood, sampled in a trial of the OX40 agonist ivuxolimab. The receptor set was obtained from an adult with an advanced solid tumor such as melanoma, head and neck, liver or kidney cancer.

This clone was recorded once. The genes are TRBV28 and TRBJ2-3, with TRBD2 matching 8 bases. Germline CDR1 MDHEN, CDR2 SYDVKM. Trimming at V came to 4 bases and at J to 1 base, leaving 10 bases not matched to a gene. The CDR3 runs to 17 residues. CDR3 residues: CASSSPPGLGGTDTQYF. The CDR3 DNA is TGTGCCAGCAGTTCACCTCCGGGACTAGGCGGCACAGATACGCAGTATTTT.

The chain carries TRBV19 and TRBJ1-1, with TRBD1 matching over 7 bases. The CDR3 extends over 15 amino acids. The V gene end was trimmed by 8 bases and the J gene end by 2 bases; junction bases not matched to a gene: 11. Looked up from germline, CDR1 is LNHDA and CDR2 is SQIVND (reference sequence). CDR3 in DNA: TGTGCCAGTTGGTCCGGGACAGTTACAAACACTGAAGCTTTCTTT. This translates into CASWSGTVTNTEAFF.

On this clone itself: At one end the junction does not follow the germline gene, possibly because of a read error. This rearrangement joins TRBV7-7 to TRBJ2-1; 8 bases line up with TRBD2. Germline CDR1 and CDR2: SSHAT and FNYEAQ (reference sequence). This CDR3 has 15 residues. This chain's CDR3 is CASSLGGRLYNEQFF. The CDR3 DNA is TGTGCTAGCAGCCTGGGCGGGAGGCTATACAATGAGCAGTTCTTC.

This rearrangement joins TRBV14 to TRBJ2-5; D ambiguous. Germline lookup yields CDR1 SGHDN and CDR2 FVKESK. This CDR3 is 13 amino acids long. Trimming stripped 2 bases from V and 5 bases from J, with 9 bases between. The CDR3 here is CASSQFSRETQYF. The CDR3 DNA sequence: TGTGCCAGCAGCCAATTTAGCAGGGAGACCCAGTACTTC.

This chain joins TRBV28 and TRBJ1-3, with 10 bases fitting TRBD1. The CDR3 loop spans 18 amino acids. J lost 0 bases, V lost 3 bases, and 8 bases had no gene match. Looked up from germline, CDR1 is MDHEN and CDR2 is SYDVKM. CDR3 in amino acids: CASSFLWDRGSSGNTIYF. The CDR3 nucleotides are TGTGCCAGCAGTTTTCTTTGGGACAGGGGCTCCTCTGGAAACACCATATATTTT.

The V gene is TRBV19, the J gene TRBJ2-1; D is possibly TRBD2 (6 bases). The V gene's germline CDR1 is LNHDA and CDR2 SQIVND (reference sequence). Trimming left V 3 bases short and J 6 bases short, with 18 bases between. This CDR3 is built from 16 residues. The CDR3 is CASSIRDSDLGNEQFF. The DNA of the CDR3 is TGTGCCAGTAGTATCCGGGACTCGGATCTGGGCAATGAGCAGTTCTTC.

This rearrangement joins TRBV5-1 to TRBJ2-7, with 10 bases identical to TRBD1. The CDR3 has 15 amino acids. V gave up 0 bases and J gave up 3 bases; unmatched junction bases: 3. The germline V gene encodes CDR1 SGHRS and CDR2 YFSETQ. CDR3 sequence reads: CASSLAGDRGYEQYF. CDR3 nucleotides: TGCGCCAGCAGCTTGGCAGGGGACAGGGGCTACGAGCAGTACTTC.

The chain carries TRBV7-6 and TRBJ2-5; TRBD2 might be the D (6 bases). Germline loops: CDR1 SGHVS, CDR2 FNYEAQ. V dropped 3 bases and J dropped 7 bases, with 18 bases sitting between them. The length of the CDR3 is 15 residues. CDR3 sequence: CASSFRGYLGGTQYF. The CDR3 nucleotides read TGTGCCAGCAGCTTTCGAGGGTATTTGGGGGGGACCCAGTACTTC. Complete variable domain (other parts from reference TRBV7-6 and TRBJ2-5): GAGVSQSPRYKVTKRGQDVALRCDPISGHVSLYWYRQALGQGPEFLTYFNYEAQQDKSGLPNDRFSAERPEGSISTLTIQRTEQRDSAMYRCASSFRGYLGGTQYFGPGTRLLVL.

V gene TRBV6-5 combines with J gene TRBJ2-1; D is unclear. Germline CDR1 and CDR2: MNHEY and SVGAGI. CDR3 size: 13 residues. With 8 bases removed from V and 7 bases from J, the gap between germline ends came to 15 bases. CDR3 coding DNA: TGTGCCAGCGGGTCGGATTTGATGAATGAGCAGTTCTTC. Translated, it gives CASGSDLMNEQFF.

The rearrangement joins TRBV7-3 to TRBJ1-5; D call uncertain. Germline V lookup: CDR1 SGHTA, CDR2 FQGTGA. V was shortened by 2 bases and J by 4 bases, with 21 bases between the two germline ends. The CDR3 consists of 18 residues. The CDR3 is CASSLERFLPSQNQPQHF. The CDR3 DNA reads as TGTGCCAGCAGCTTAGAGAGGTTTTTGCCCTCCCAGAATCAGCCCCAGCATTTT.

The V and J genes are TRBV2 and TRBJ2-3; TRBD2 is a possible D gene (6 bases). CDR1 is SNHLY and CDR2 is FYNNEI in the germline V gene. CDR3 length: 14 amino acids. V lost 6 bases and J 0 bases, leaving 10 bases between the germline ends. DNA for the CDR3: TGTGCCAGCAGAAAGCGGGCCAGCACAGATACGCAGTATTTT. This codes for CASRKRASTDTQYF.

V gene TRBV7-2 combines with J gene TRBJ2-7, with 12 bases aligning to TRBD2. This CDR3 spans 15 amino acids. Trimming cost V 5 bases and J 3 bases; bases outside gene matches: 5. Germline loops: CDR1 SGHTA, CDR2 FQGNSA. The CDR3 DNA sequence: TGTGCCAGCAGCATTTCGACTAGCGGGAGCTACGAGCAGTACTTC. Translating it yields CASSISTSGSYEQYF.

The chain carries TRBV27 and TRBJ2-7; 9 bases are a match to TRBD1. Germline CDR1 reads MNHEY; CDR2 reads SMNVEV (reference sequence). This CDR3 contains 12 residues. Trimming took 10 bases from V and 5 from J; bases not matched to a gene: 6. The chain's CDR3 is CATGTGLHEQYF. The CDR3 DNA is TGTGCCACCGGGACAGGGCTCCACGAGCAGTACTTC.

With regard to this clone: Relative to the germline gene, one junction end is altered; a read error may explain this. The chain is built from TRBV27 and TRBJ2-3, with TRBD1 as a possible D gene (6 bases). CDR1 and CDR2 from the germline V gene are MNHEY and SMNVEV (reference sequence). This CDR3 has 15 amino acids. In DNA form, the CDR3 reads TGTGCCAGCATGGCATGGGGGACAAGCACATATACGCAGTATTTT. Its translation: CASMAWGTSTYTQYF.

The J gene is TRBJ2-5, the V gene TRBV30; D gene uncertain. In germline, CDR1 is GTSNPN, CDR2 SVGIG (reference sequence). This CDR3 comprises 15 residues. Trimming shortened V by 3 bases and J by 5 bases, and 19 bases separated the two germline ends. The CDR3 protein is CAWSPVGWVRETQYF. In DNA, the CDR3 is TGTGCCTGGAGCCCCGTTGGATGGGTCCGCGAGACCCAGTACTTC.

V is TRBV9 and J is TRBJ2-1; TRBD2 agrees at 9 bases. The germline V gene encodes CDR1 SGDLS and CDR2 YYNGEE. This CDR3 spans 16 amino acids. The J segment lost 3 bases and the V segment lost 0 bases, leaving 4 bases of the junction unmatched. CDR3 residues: CASSVDGREGYNEQFF. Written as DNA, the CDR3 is TGTGCCAGCAGCGTAGATGGGCGGGAGGGCTACAATGAGCAGTTCTTC.

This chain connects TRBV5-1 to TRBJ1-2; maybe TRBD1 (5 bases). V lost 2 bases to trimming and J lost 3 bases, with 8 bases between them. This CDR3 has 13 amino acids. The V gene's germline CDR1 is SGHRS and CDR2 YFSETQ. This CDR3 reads CASSLQDYYGYTF. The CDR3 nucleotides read TGCGCCAGCAGCTTACAGGACTACTATGGCTACACCTTC.

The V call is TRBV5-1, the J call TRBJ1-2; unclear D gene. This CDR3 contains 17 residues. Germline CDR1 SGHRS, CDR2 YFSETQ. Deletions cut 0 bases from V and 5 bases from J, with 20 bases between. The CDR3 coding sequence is TGCGCCAGCAGCTTGGTTATCACTTTCCCGGGGTCTTATGGCTACACCTTC. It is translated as CASSLVITFPGSYGYTF. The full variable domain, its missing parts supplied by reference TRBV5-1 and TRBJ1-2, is KAGVTQTPRYLIKTRGQQVTLSCSPISGHRSVSWYQQTPGQGLQFLFEYFSETQRNKGNFPGRFSGRQFSNSRSEMNVSTLELGDSALYLCASSLVITFPGSYGYTFGSGTRLTVV.

CDR3 bases: TGTGCCAGCAGCTTACGCGGCGGGAATTACAATGAGCAGTTCTTC. Translation: CASSLRGGNYNEQFF. The rearrangement uses TRBV13 and TRBJ2-1; the D gene is possibly TRBD2 (6 bases). The V gene's germline CDR1 is PRHDT and CDR2 FYEKMQ (reference sequence). V was cut by 2 bases and J by 4 bases, with 12 bases left in between. The CDR3 is made up of 15 amino acids.

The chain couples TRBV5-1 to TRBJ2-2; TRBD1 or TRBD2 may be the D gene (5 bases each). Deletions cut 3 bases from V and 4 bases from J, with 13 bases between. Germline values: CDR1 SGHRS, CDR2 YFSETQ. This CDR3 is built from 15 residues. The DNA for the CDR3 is TGCGCCAGCAGCTCAACGGGACCCCCCACCGGGGAGCTGTTTTTT. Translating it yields CASSSTGPPTGELFF. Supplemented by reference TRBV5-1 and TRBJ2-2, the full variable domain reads KAGVTQTPRYLIKTRGQQVTLSCSPISGHRSVSWYQQTPGQGLQFLFEYFSETQRNKGNFPGRFSGRQFSNSRSEMNVSTLELGDSALYLCASSSTGPPTGELFFGEGSRLTVL.

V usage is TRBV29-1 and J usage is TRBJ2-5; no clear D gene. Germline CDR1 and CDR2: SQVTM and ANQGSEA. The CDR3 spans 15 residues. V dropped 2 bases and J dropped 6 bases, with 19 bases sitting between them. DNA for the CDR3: TGCAGCGTTGAACCTTCAGATCAATTGGAAAAGACCCAGTACTTC. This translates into CSVEPSDQLEKTQYF.

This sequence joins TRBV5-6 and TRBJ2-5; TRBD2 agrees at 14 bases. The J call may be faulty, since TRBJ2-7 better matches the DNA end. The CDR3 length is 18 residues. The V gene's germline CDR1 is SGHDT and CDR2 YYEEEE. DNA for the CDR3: TGTGCCAGCAGCTTGGGGGGACTAGCGGGAGTTTTTGGTTACGAGCAGTACTTC. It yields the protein CASSLGGLAGVFGYEQYF.

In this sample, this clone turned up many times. The DNA of the CDR3 is TGTGCCTCCGAAATGAGCTCTGGAAACACCATATATTTT. Encoded protein: CASEMSSGNTIYF. The chain couples TRBV30 to TRBJ1-3; the D is unclear. Trimming left V 7 bases short and J 0 bases short, with 10 bases between. This CDR3 has 13 amino acids. Germline lookup yields CDR1 GTSNPN and CDR2 SVGIG (reference sequence).

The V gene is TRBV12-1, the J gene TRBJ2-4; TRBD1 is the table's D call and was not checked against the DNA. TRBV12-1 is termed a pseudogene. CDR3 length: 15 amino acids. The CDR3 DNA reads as TGTGCCAGCATGGGGGACAGGGATGTCAAAAACATTCAGTACTTC. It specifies CASMGDRDVKNIQYF.

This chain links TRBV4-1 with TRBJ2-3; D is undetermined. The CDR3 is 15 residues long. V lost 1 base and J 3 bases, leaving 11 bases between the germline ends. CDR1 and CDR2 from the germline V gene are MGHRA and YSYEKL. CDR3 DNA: TGCGCCAGCAGCCAAGGGGCCTCCTGGACAGATACGCAGTATTTT. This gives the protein CASSQGASWTDTQYF.

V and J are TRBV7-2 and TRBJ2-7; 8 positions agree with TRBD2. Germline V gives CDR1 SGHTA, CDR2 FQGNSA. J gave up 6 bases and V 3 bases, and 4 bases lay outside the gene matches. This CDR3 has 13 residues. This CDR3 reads CASSLGLVTEQYF. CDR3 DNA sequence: TGTGCCAGCAGCTTGGGACTAGTCACCGAGCAGTACTTC. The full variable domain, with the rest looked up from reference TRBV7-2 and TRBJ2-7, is GAGVSQSPSNKVTEKGKDVELRCDPISGHTALYWYRQSLGQGLEFLIYFQGNSAPDKSGLPSDRFSAERTGGSVSTLTIQRTQQEDSAVYLCASSLGLVTEQYFGPGTRLTVT.

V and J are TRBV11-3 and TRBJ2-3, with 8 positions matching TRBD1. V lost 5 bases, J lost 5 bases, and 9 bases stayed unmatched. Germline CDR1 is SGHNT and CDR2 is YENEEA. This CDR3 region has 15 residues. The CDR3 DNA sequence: TGTGCCAGCAGCAAGCGGACAGGGAGTTTAGATACGCAGTATTTT. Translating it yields CASSKRTGSLDTQYF.

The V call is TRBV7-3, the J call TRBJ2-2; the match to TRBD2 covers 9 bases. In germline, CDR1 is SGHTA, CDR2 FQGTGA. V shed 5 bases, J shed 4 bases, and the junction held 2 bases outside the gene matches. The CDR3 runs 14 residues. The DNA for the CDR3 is TGTGCCAGCAGCCCGACTAGCGGCACCGGGGAGCTGTTTTTT. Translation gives CASSPTSGTGELFF.

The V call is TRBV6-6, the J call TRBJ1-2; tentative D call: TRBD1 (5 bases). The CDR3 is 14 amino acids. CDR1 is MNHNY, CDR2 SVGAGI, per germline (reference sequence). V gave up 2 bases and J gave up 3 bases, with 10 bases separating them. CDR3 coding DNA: TGTGCCAGCAGTTACGAGGCCAGGGACTATGGCTACACCTTC. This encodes CASSYEARDYGYTF.

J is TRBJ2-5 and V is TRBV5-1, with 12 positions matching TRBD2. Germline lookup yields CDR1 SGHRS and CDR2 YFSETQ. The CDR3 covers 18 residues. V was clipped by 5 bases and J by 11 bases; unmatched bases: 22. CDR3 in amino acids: CASSTGSTSGRSIGEQYF. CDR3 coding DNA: TGCGCCAGCAGTACCGGATCGACTAGCGGGAGAAGTATTGGTGAGCAGTACTTC.